This TCR beta chain was profiled in a study of prognosis after radiotherapy for stage I lung cancer. Using two-round multiplex PCR, the authors amplified TCR beta CDR3 from genomic DNA. First-round PCR amplification was performed with primers specific to each TRBV and TRBJ gene. MiXCR was run by TCRdb on the multiplex PCR reads, yielding one entry per CDR3 protein. There are about 35,000 distinct CDR3 sequences in the sample; under 35% occur only once, and over 15% lies in the top ten. In its sample, this clonotype was seen many times. The CDR3 covers 11 residues. V lost 7 bases, J lost 5 bases, and 8 bases lay in between. The germline gives CDR1 MNHNS, CDR2 SASEGT.

Specimen: PBMCs, collected before or after stereotactic body radiation therapy (not recorded which). The chain employs TRBV6-1 and TRBJ1-2; D call uncertain. This receptor was identified in a donor of 50 years or more with non-small cell lung cancer. The CDR3 DNA reads as TGTGCCAGCAAGCGATCTTATGGCTACACCTTC. Translation: CASKRSYGYTF.